A selection of T cell receptor beta chains follows, all from one sample in a study of T-cell reconstitution after alpha-beta-depleted transplantation in children. Via MiXCR, TCRdb re-called the PCR reads, giving one row per CDR3 protein. The table includes under 850,000 distinct CDR3 sequences, around 13% detected once. The sample was PBMCs, taken before TCRalphabeta/CD19-depleted stem cell transplant. All receptors come from a girl between 2 and 10 years old with congenital amegakaryocytic thrombocytopenia, due to receive a stem cell transplant. CDR3s include the opening cysteine and the closing phenylalanine or tryptophan. Fields, in order: clone size, J gene, CDR3 length, V gene, D gene, CDR3 DNA, CDR3 protein. A D gene is named only where the DNA matches it firmly. Expanded clones get a size class; other rows say once, few or many, or leave the size out.

few	TRBJ1-5	15	TRBV19	-	TGTGCCAGTAAACGATCAAGGGTAACCGATCAGCCCCAGCATTTT	CASKRSRVTDQPQHF
few	TRBJ1-1	14	TRBV5-1	-	TGCGCCAGCAGCACCGAAGGGGGTGGCACTGAAGCTTTCTTT	CASSTEGGGTEAFF
many	TRBJ2-7	12	TRBV5-1	-	TGCGCCAGCAGCTTGTCAACGGACGAGCAGTACTTC	CASSLSTDEQYF
-	TRBJ2-7	16	TRBV20-1	TRBD2	TGCAGTGCCACCGGGACTAGCGGGAGGGCCGTATACGAGCAGTACTTC	CSATGTSGRAVYEQYF
-	TRBJ1-4	13	TRBV20-1	TRBD1	TGCAGTGCTTCGGACAGGGCTTGGGAAAAACTGTTTTTT	CSASDRAWEKLFF
many	TRBJ2-5	13	TRBV29-1	-	TGCAGCGTTGAGGGTTTGAGTGAAGAGACCCAGTACTTC	CSVEGLSEETQYF
many	TRBJ1-1	14	TRBV7-9	-	TGTGCCAGCAGCCACGCGGGGAGGTACACTGAAGCTTTCTTT	CASSHAGRYTEAFF
few	TRBJ1-6	14	TRBV5-1	-	TGCGCCAGCAGCTTTGGGACTCCCTATTCACCCCTCCACTTT	CASSFGTPYSPLHF
many	TRBJ2-1	14	TRBV29-1	-	TGCAGCGTTGTAGTTACTAGCTCCTACAATGAGCAGTTCTTC	CSVVVTSSYNEQFF
many	TRBJ1-6	15	TRBV6-5	-	TGTGCCAGCAGTCTACAGGGAATCAACAATTCACCCCTCCACTTT	CASSLQGINNSPLHF
many	TRBJ2-3	15	TRBV27	TRBD2	TGTGCCAGCACCGCGACTAGCGGGAGCACAGATACGCAGTATTTT	CASTATSGSTDTQYF
many	TRBJ2-7	13	TRBV20-1	TRBD1	TGCAGTGCTAAAGACAGGGGACCCTACGAGCAGTACTTC	CSAKDRGPYEQYF
many	TRBJ1-4	13	TRBV5-1	-	TGCGCCAGCAGGGCAGGGTTTAATGAAAAACTGTTTTTT	CASRAGFNEKLFF
many	TRBJ1-2	14	TRBV20-1	-	TGCAGTGCTAGAGATCTAGGACGGTCCTATGGCTACACCTTC	CSARDLGRSYGYTF
-	TRBJ2-6	17	TRBV5-1	-	TGCGCCAGCAGCTTGGCCGGTAACAGGGATGGGGCCAACGTCCTGACTTTC	CASSLAGNRDGANVLTF
-	TRBJ2-7	18	TRBV14	TRBD1	TGTGCCAGCAGCCAAAACTCGGCATGGACAGGGGGTTCCTACGAGCAGTACTTC	CASSQNSAWTGGSYEQYF
-	TRBJ2-1	14	TRBV9	-	TGTGCCAGCAGCGTAGTATCAGCAGCCAATGAGCAGTTCTTC	CASSVVSAANEQFF
-	TRBJ1-2	10	TRBV30	-	TGTGCCAGTACAGGGAACGGCTACACCTTC	CASTGNGYTF
-	TRBJ2-7	16	TRBV28	TRBD2	TGTGCCAGCAGTTTATCAAGGGCTAGCGGGATGCATGAGCAGTACTTC	CASSLSRASGMHEQYF
-	TRBJ2-1	17	TRBV5-1	TRBD2	TGCGCCAGCAGGGGGACGGGGACTAGCGGGAGTTGGCATGAGCAGTTCTTC	CASRGTGTSGSWHEQFF
-	TRBJ2-5	15	TRBV5-1	TRBD2	TGCGCCAGCAGCGGGACTAGCGGAGTACAAGAGACCCAGTACTTC	CASSGTSGVQETQYF
few	TRBJ1-6	16	TRBV20-1	-	TGCAGTGCTAGAGCCCAGGGTGAAACCTATAATTCACCCCTCCACTTT	CSARAQGETYNSPLHF
-	TRBJ2-1	19	TRBV11-1	TRBD2	TGTGCCAGCAGCCGCCCCCACAGCGGGGGAAAGAGCTCCTACAATGAGCAGTTCTTC	CASSRPHSGGKSSYNEQFF
-	TRBJ2-1	19	TRBV4-2	TRBD2	TGTGCCAGCAGCCAAGATCACTCAGGACTAGCGGGAGAAGCCAATGAGCAGTTCTTC	CASSQDHSGLAGEANEQFF
-	TRBJ2-5	13	TRBV12-3/TRBV12-4	TRBD2	TGTGCCAGCAGTGCCGCGGGAGACGAGACCCAGTACTTC	CASSAAGDETQYF
few	TRBJ1-5	15	TRBV27	-	TGTGCCAGCAGTTCCGGACTGCATAGCAATCAGCCCCAGCATTTT	CASSSGLHSNQPQHF
few	TRBJ1-5	16	TRBV6-1	TRBD1	TGTGCCAGCAGTGACTACGGTGGGACAGGGGGTGAACCCCAGCATTTT	CASSDYGGTGGEPQHF
many	TRBJ2-7	13	TRBV28	TRBD1	TGTGCCGTTTCCCCACAGGGGGCAAGTGAGCAGTACTTC	CAVSPQGASEQYF
many	TRBJ2-1	14	TRBV20-1	TRBD2	TGCAGTGCTAGAGATGTAGCGGGACTCAATGAGCAGTTCTTC	CSARDVAGLNEQFF
few	TRBJ2-2	11	TRBV10-2	TRBD1	TGCGCCACGACAGGGGCCGGGGAGCTGTTTTTT	CATTGAGELFF
few	TRBJ2-1	17	TRBV5-1	-	TGCGCCAGCAGATCCGTAATAACTAGCCCCGATTACAATGAGCAGTTCTTC	CASRSVITSPDYNEQFF
few	TRBJ2-5	14	TRBV12-3/TRBV12-4	-	TGTGCCAGCAGTCCACTGCGGGGGCCAGAGACCCAGTACTTC	CASSPLRGPETQYF
-	TRBJ2-1	12	TRBV30	-	TGTGCCTGGAGTGTGGGTCTTGATGAGCAGTTCTTC	CAWSVGLDEQFF
few	TRBJ2-7	14	TRBV20-1	TRBD2	TGCAGTGCTAGAGATAGTAGCGGGAGGGCCGAGCAGTACTTC	CSARDSSGRAEQYF
few	TRBJ2-4	16	TRBV12-3/TRBV12-4	-	TGTGCCAGCAGTCCTAGACCAACGCAGGGCAAAAACATTCAGTACTTC	CASSPRPTQGKNIQYF
-	TRBJ2-1	13	TRBV12-3/TRBV12-4	TRBD1	TGTGCCAGCAGCCCCGGGACAGGGGTGGGGCAGTTCTTC	CASSPGTGVGQFF
few	TRBJ2-4	14	TRBV5-5	TRBD1	TGTGCCAGCAGCTTGTACAGGGGGCAGGACATTCAGTACTTC	CASSLYRGQDIQYF
few	TRBJ2-1	19	TRBV24-1	TRBD1	TGTGCCACCAGTGATACGACAGGGGCCGCCTTTAGCTCCTACAATGAGCAGTTCTTC	CATSDTTGAAFSSYNEQFF
few	TRBJ2-2	17	TRBV28	TRBD2	TGTGCCAGCAGTATCGTTAGCGGGAGGGGTAACACCGGGGAGCTGTTTTTT	CASSIVSGRGNTGELFF
few	TRBJ1-4	13	TRBV6-6	-	TGTGCCAGCAGTTACGGCCTGGAGGAAAAACTGTTTTTT	CASSYGLEEKLFF
-	TRBJ1-5	18	TRBV5-5	-	TGTGCCAGCAGCTTGTTCCCTCTGGAGACAGGAGTCAATCAGCCCCAGCATTTT	CASSLFPLETGVNQPQHF
-	TRBJ2-4	13	TRBV7-2	-	TGTGCCAGCAGCTTAGGCTACCTAAACATTCAGTACTTC	CASSLGYLNIQYF
many	TRBJ1-1	17	TRBV7-9	-	TGTGCCAGCAGCTTAGCTCCATTGACAGGAGGGGCCACTGAAGCTTTCTTT	CASSLAPLTGGATEAFF
few	TRBJ2-7	14	TRBV11-2	-	TGTGCCAGCAGCTTAGCCATAGGCTCCTACGAGCAGTACTTC	CASSLAIGSYEQYF
many	TRBJ2-3	15	TRBV6-1	-	TGTGCCAGCAGGTTGGCTTATTCTAGCACAGATACGCAGTATTTT	CASRLAYSSTDTQYF
many	TRBJ1-2	14	TRBV7-2	-	TGTGCCAGCCCCTGGAGGCTGGCAGCCTATGGCTACACCTTC	CASPWRLAAYGYTF
many	TRBJ2-2	17	TRBV5-1	TRBD2	TGCGCCAGCAGCTTCTCTCAGCGGGAGGTTGACACCGGGGAGCTGTTTTTT	CASSFSQREVDTGELFF
few	TRBJ1-2	14	TRBV2	-	TGTGCCAGCAGTGAAGCGAGGGTCTCGGACGGCTACACCTTC	CASSEARVSDGYTF